A single sample is the source of the 25 T cell receptor beta chains below, sequenced in a study of blood T cell repertoires in COVID-19. Clones were read by immunoSEQ multiplex PCR, and TCRdb kept only the in-frame ones, dropping some. The data hold around 70,000 clones, with roughly nine tenths observed a single time. The sequencing input was peripheral blood. The receptor set was obtained from a middle-aged man with acute or convalescent COVID-19.

In its sample, this clone was seen once. The chain couples TRBV6-1 to TRBJ2-7; a possible D gene is TRBD2 (6 bases). The CDR3 is made up of 15 amino acids. The ends were cut back, 2 bases at V and 0 bases at J, with 11 bases in the middle. Germline CDR1 MNHNS, CDR2 SASEGT. CDR3 sequence (DNA): TGTGCCAGCAGTGAAAGACGGGGAGGCTCCTACGAGCAGTACGTC. The encoded protein is CASSERRGGSYEQYV.

The chain carries TRBV10-3 and TRBJ2-7; D call uncertain. Looked up from germline, CDR1 is ENHRY and CDR2 is SYGVKD. CDR3 length: 13 amino acids. V was clipped by 5 bases and J by 7 bases, with 15 bases between them. The CDR3 DNA is TGTGCCATCAGTATGACTGGTAGCTGGGAGCAGTACTTC. This sequence encodes CAISMTGSWEQYF.

The V gene is TRBV18, the J gene TRBJ2-7, with TRBD2 identical over 13 bases. Germline V lookup: CDR1 KGHSH, CDR2 LQKENI. The V gene end was trimmed by 2 bases and the J gene end by 4 bases; junction bases not matched to a gene: 2. The CDR3 consists of 15 residues. CDR3 DNA: TGTGCCAGCTCACCAAGACTAGCGGGAGGATACGAGCAGTACTTC. Protein product: CASSPRLAGGYEQYF.

This clone was found a few times. V gene TRBV19 combines with J gene TRBJ1-2; TRBD1 is a possible D gene (5 bases). There are 15 residues in the CDR3. The V end was cut by 3 bases, the J end by 8 bases, with 19 bases between. In germline, CDR1 is LNHDA, CDR2 SQIVND (reference sequence). The CDR3 DNA reads as TGTGCCAGTAGTATTTGGCAGGGAGGATTCCAAGGCTACACCTTC. Amino acids: CASSIWQGGFQGYTF.

This chain links TRBV2 with TRBJ1-2, with unresolved D. The ends were cut back, 6 bases at V and 3 bases at J, with 11 bases in the middle. Looked up from germline, CDR1 is SNHLY and CDR2 is FYNNEI. The CDR3 contains 13 residues. CDR3 bases: TGTGCCAGCAGAGAGAATGCCGACTATGGCTACACCTTC. Amino acid sequence: CASRENADYGYTF.

This clone was detected once. This chain connects TRBV6-2 or TRBV6-3 to TRBJ2-5, with D possibly being TRBD1 (6 bases). This CDR3 has 15 amino acids. V was trimmed by 4 bases and J by 5 bases, leaving 17 bases between them. Germline-derived CDR1 and CDR2 are MNHEY and SVGEGT. Written as DNA, the CDR3 is TGTGCCAGCAGTTCCCAACAGGGTTGGGCGGAGACCCAGTACTTC. Translation gives CASSSQQGWAETQYF.

The genes are TRBV9 and TRBJ2-1; 9 positions match TRBD2. The CDR3 runs to 15 residues. Germline CDR1 SGDLS, CDR2 YYNGEE. J was trimmed by 7 bases and V by 0 bases; bases with no gene match: 5. The DNA of the CDR3 is TGTGCCAGCAGCGTAGAGGGCGGGGGGGCGAATGAGCAGTTCTTC. Translating gives CASSVEGGGANEQFF.

The genes are TRBV7-3 and TRBJ1-1; 7 nucleotides align to TRBD1. Germline lookup yields CDR1 SGHTA and CDR2 FQGTGA. This CDR3 is built from 15 residues. After removal of 5 bases from V and 7 bases from J, the junction contained 13 bases not matched to a gene. The CDR3: CASSRTGTETSEAFF. CDR3 DNA sequence: TGTGCCAGCAGCCGTACCGGGACAGAAACCAGTGAAGCTTTCTTT.

The gene calls are TRBV2 and TRBJ1-5, with 8 bases that match TRBD1. The trim removed 6 bases at V and 5 bases at J, leaving 6 bases unmatched. Germline V gene data show CDR1 as SNHLY and CDR2 as FYNNEI. CDR3 length equals 14 residues. The DNA of the CDR3 is TGTGCCAGCAGCCTGACAGGGGTAGATCAGCCCCAGCATTTT. Translation gives CASSLTGVDQPQHF.

V usage is TRBV27 and J usage is TRBJ2-1, with TRBD2 identical over 7 bases. Per germline, CDR1 MNHEY and CDR2 SMNVEV (reference sequence). V lost 5 bases, J lost 3 bases, and 10 bases stayed unmatched. The CDR3 is 16 amino acids. CDR3 sequence (DNA): TGTGCCAGCAGTCCTATCGCGGGAGAGGGCTACAATGAGCAGTTCTTC. Encoded protein: CASSPIAGEGYNEQFF.

This chain connects TRBV18 to TRBJ2-3; 7 bases agree with TRBD1. Germline CDR1 reads KGHSH; CDR2 reads LQKENI. The junction had 5 bases not matched to a gene; V was cut back by 4 bases and J by 4 bases. The length of the CDR3 is 14 residues. The CDR3 loop is CASSRGQAADTQYF. CDR3 DNA sequence: TGTGCCAGCTCACGCGGACAGGCGGCAGATACGCAGTATTTT.

The genes are TRBV19 and TRBJ1-3; 7 nucleotides align to TRBD1. There are 15 residues in the CDR3. V lost 9 bases, J lost 0 bases, and 8 bases stayed unmatched. Per germline, CDR1 LNHDA and CDR2 SQIVND (reference sequence). This chain's CDR3 is CASQGGFSSGNTIYF. Here the CDR3 DNA reads TGTGCCAGCCAGGGGGGATTCTCCTCTGGAAACACCATATATTTT. The whole variable domain, filled in from reference TRBV19 and TRBJ1-3, reads DGGITQSPKYLFRKEGQNVTLSCEQNLNHDAMYWYRQDPGQGLRLIYYSQIVNDFQKGDIAEGYSVSREKKESFPLTVTSAQKNPTAFYLCASQGGFSSGNTIYFGEGSWLTVV.

The chain recombines TRBV4-1 with TRBJ2-7; 8 bases are a match to TRBD1. Germline values: CDR1 MGHRA, CDR2 YSYEKL. The trim removed 0 bases at V and 6 bases at J, leaving 10 bases unmatched. The CDR3 runs 16 residues. The CDR3 bases are TGCGCCAGCAGCCAAGATAAAGGACAGGGTCGGGGCGAGCAGTACTTC. It translates to CASSQDKGQGRGEQYF.

The V gene is TRBV4-2, the J gene TRBJ1-5; 7 positions match TRBD1. The CDR3 consists of 17 residues. With V trimmed by 4 bases and J by 4 bases, 13 bases remained unmatched. CDR1 is LGHNA and CDR2 is YNFKEQ in the germline V gene. CDR3: CASSRVGLGTENQPQHF. Written as DNA, the CDR3 is TGTGCCAGCAGCCGGGTGGGCCTCGGGACAGAAAATCAGCCCCAGCATTTT.

This chain uses TRBV10-3 with TRBJ1-1; D unresolved. Germline assignment: CDR1 ENHRY and CDR2 SYGVKD. The germline V and J ends were trimmed by 7 bases and 1 base, with 10 bases remaining between them. This CDR3 is 13 amino acids long. The CDR3 sequence is CAITRERNTEAFF. The CDR3 nucleotides read TGTGCCATCACTCGGGAAAGGAACACTGAAGCTTTCTTT.

This chain joins TRBV10-3 and TRBJ1-1; D might be TRBD1 (6 bases). The CDR3 runs to 14 residues. Germline CDR1 reads ENHRY; CDR2 reads SYGVKD. The V end was cut by 6 bases, the J end by 7 bases, with 18 bases between. The CDR3 nucleotides read TGTGCCATCAGGAATCCTACAGGGTTTAATGAAGCTTTCTTT. Amino acid sequence: CAIRNPTGFNEAFF.

The chain uses TRBV18 and TRBJ2-7; D may be TRBD1 (6 bases). CDR3 length equals 14 residues. Trimming shortened V by 3 bases and J by 2 bases, and 11 bases separated the two germline ends. Germline CDR1 is KGHSH and CDR2 is LQKENI. CDR3 nucleotides: TGTGCCAGCTCACCGGCTCCAGGGGCCTACGAGCAGTACTTC. It yields the protein CASSPAPGAYEQYF.

The chain employs TRBV30 and TRBJ2-1; D might be TRBD2 (6 bases). The germline V gene encodes CDR1 GTSNPN and CDR2 SVGIG (reference sequence). The CDR3 is 15 residues long. V was pared by 1 base and J by 3 bases, with 13 bases between. The CDR3: CAWSDAGPLYNEQFF. CDR3 DNA sequence: TGTGCCTGGAGTGACGCGGGACCCCTCTACAATGAGCAGTTCTTC.

The chain links TRBV4-2 to TRBJ1-1; D gene ambiguous. CDR1 and CDR2 (germline): LGHNA, YNFKEQ. This CDR3 has 14 residues. V dropped 4 bases and J dropped 1 base, with 10 bases sitting between them. This CDR3 is CASSRWGGNTEAFF. In nucleotides, the CDR3 is TGTGCCAGCAGCCGATGGGGAGGGAACACTGAAGCTTTCTTT.

V usage is TRBV4-2 and J usage is TRBJ1-2; 8 bases are shared with TRBD1. CDR3 length equals 15 residues. V shed 5 bases and J 5 bases; nucleotides not matched to a gene: 10. In germline, CDR1 is LGHNA, CDR2 YNFKEQ. The DNA for the CDR3 is TGTGCCAGCAGCGAATACAGGGGGAGGGGATATGGCTACACCTTC. Protein: CASSEYRGRGYGYTF.

J is TRBJ2-5 and V is TRBV3-1 (or the pseudogene TRBV3-2); TRBD2 agrees at 11 bases. V shed 4 bases and J 3 bases; nucleotides not matched to a gene: 4. This CDR3 comprises 15 residues. Germline values: CDR1 LGHDT, CDR2 YNNKEL (reference sequence). CDR3 in amino acids: CASSLLAGVKETQYF. In DNA, the CDR3 is TGTGCCAGCAGCCTACTAGCGGGAGTTAAAGAGACCCAGTACTTC.

This chain connects TRBV29-1 to TRBJ2-7; TRBD1 is a possible D gene (6 bases). This CDR3 region has 13 residues. Looked up from germline, CDR1 is SQVTM and CDR2 is ANQGSEA. The V gene lost 0 bases and the J gene lost 3 bases, with 9 bases spanning the gap. The CDR3, as DNA: TGCAGCGTTGAAGAGCCACAGGGCTACGAGCAGTACTTC. It yields the protein CSVEEPQGYEQYF.

The V gene is TRBV4-1, the J gene TRBJ2-3; 7 nucleotides align to TRBD1. There are 18 residues in the CDR3. Per germline, CDR1 MGHRA and CDR2 YSYEKL. Losses at the gene ends were 0 bases for V and 3 bases for J; bases not matched to a gene: 12. This CDR3 reads CASSQEGARGRSTDTQYF. The CDR3 bases are TGCGCCAGCAGCCAAGAGGGCGCGAGGGGGCGAAGTACAGATACGCAGTATTTT.

CDR3 bases: TGTGCCAGCAGTTTTTCAGGGAGTTCGAGGCGGGGAGACAACACCGGGGAGCTGTTTTTT. This translates into CASSFSGSSRRGDNTGELFF. J is TRBJ2-2 and V is TRBV28; a possible D gene is TRBD2 (6 bases). With 3 bases removed from V and 2 bases from J, the gap between germline ends came to 25 bases. Germline V gene sequence: CDR1 MDHEN, CDR2 SYDVKM. The CDR3 is 20 amino acids.

The rearrangement joins TRBV3-1 (or the pseudogene TRBV3-2) to TRBJ2-7, with D unclear. CDR3 length: 12 residues. Germline lookup yields CDR1 LGHDT and CDR2 YNNKEL (reference sequence). Deletions cut 1 base from V and 7 bases from J, with 8 bases between. The CDR3 sequence is CASSQGGWEQYF. In DNA, the CDR3 is TGTGCCAGCAGCCAAGGAGGATGGGAGCAGTACTTC.